This passage covers 13 T cell receptor beta chains from one sample sequenced in a study of Tregs in tolerant kidney transplant recipients. Mixed chimerism was transient after nonmyeloablative marrow transplants from related graft donors. Profiling relied on immunoSEQ multiplex PCR, and the TCRdb table lists in-frame clones only, not all of them. Of 90,000 or so clones in the sample, approximately 94% are singletons; the top ten hold 1.6%. The specimen comprised CD4+ T cells from blood (PBMCs), sampled 12 months after the transplant. Source of these receptors: a human patient who received a combined kidney and bone marrow transplant. These T cells may partly come from the graft donor.

The chain couples TRBV27 to TRBJ1-2; D is unclear. CDR3 length: 15 amino acids. Trimming pared 5 bases from V and 5 bases from J, leaving 18 bases between. CDR1 is MNHEY and CDR2 is SMNVEV in the germline V gene (reference sequence). For the CDR3, the DNA is TGTGCCAGCAGTCCCCAGCCGGGGTTAGTTTATGGCTACACCTTC. It specifies CASSPQPGLVYGYTF.

The chain combines TRBV5-1 with TRBJ1-3; D uncertain. This CDR3 is built from 17 residues. Germline CDR1 SGHRS, CDR2 YFSETQ. V lost 4 bases to trimming and J lost 2 bases, with 19 bases between them. This CDR3 is CASSLQITGHAGNTIYF. The CDR3 DNA reads TGCGCCAGCAGCCTACAAATCACGGGTCACGCTGGAAACACCATATATTTT.

The rearrangement links TRBV10-3 to TRBJ1-5; D remains unclear. CDR3 length: 14 amino acids. From germline, CDR1 is ENHRY and CDR2 SYGVKD. Trimming cost V 8 bases and J 1 base, with 12 bases left between them. The CDR3 region is CAISKSLSNQPQHF. CDR3 DNA: TGTGCCATCTCTAAGTCATTAAGCAATCAGCCCCAGCATTTT.

The chain couples TRBV4-1 to TRBJ1-1, with D possibly matching TRBD1 (5 bases). CDR1 and CDR2 from the germline V gene are MGHRA and YSYEKL. Trimming took off 2 bases at V and 3 bases at J, with 16 bases between the two ends. The CDR3 is 16 amino acids. This CDR3 is CASSQPGRGVHTEAFF. The CDR3 bases are TGCGCCAGCAGCCAACCAGGGAGGGGAGTTCACACTGAAGCTTTCTTT.

The rearrangement uses TRBV19 and TRBJ1-5; D unresolved. The CDR3 sequence is 13 residues long. Germline V gene data show CDR1 as LNHDA and CDR2 as SQIVND (reference sequence). V was trimmed by 8 bases and J by 0 bases, leaving 8 bases between them. In nucleotides, the CDR3 is TGTGCCAGTGCCGAGTATAGCAATCAGCCCCAGCATTTT. Residues: CASAEYSNQPQHF. The variable domain in full, completed from reference TRBV19 and TRBJ1-5, reads DGGITQSPKYLFRKEGQNVTLSCEQNLNHDAMYWYRQDPGQGLRLIYYSQIVNDFQKGDIAEGYSVSREKKESFPLTVTSAQKNPTAFYLCASAEYSNQPQHFGDGTRLSIL.

This chain joins TRBV7-2 and TRBJ2-7, with TRBD1 identical over 8 bases. Germline loops: CDR1 SGHTA, CDR2 FQGNSA. The trim removed 4 bases at V and 4 bases at J, leaving 12 bases unmatched. This CDR3 spans 16 amino acids. Written as DNA, the CDR3 is TGTGCCAGCAGCTCCTTCCCAGGGGGCGCGAGTTACGAGCAGTACTTC. Encoded protein: CASSSFPGGASYEQYF.

J is TRBJ1-1 and V is TRBV2; D is uncertain. With 8 bases removed from V and 0 bases from J, the gap between germline ends came to 7 bases. The germline CDR1 and CDR2 sequences are SNHLY and FYNNEI. The CDR3 is made up of 12 amino acids. This chain's CDR3 is CASSGMNTEAFF. As DNA, the CDR3 is TGTGCCAGCTCAGGCATGAACACTGAAGCTTTCTTT. Full variable domain (missing parts from reference TRBV2 and TRBJ1-1): EPEVTQTPSHQVTQMGQEVILRCVPISNHLYFYWYRQILGQKVEFLVSFYNNEISEKSEIFDDQFSVERPDGSNFTLKIRSTKLEDSAMYFCASSGMNTEAFFGQGTRLTVV.

This sequence joins TRBV19 and TRBJ1-6, with 10 positions matching TRBD1. Germline trimming cut 7 bases from V and 9 bases from J; bases unmatched to any gene: 9. Germline V gene data show CDR1 as LNHDA and CDR2 as SQIVND (reference sequence). CDR3 length equals 15 residues. The CDR3 reads CASNRDRGGISPLHF. In nucleotides, the CDR3 is TGTGCCAGTAATCGGGACAGGGGCGGAATTTCACCCCTCCACTTT.

Here the CDR3 DNA reads TGTGCCAGCAGTGAATGGGGGGGGGCCCCCTACAATGAGCAGTTCTTC. Amino acids: CASSEWGGAPYNEQFF. The genes are TRBV2 and TRBJ2-1, with D possibly matching TRBD2 (7 bases). The length of the CDR3 is 16 residues. The V end was cut by 2 bases, the J end by 2 bases, with 13 bases between. Germline values: CDR1 SNHLY, CDR2 FYNNEI.

V usage is TRBV6-5 and J usage is TRBJ1-4; the match to TRBD1 covers 9 bases. The ends lost 6 bases at V and 7 bases at J; junction bases unmatched: 6. In germline, CDR1 is MNHEY, CDR2 SVGAGI. The CDR3 loop spans 14 amino acids. The CDR3 DNA reads TGTGCCAGCAGGATCACAGGGGGCGGTGAAAAACTGTTTTTT. It specifies CASRITGGGEKLFF.

The chain carries TRBV7-9 and TRBJ2-2; D ambiguous. The V end lost 4 bases, the J end lost 6 bases, and 9 bases lay between the germline ends. CDR1 and CDR2 from the germline V gene are SEHNR and FQNEAQ (reference sequence). CDR3 length: 13 residues. The CDR3 is CASSWLQPGELFF. CDR3 DNA: TGTGCCAGCAGCTGGCTACAGCCCGGGGAGCTGTTTTTT.

The J gene is TRBJ2-7, the V gene TRBV19; 8 positions agree with TRBD2. The CDR3 has 16 amino acids. Trimming removed 3 bases from V and 6 bases from J; junction bases left unmatched: 13. Per germline, CDR1 LNHDA and CDR2 SQIVND (reference sequence). CDR3 loop: CASSIAGTRPRSEQYF. The CDR3 coding sequence is TGTGCCAGTAGTATCGCCGGGACTAGGCCCCGTAGCGAGCAGTACTTC.

This chain uses TRBV7-2 with TRBJ2-5; 7 bases align to TRBD1. Matching the DNA end better, TRBJ2-7 makes the J call doubtful. This CDR3 is built from 15 residues. Germline CDR1 is SGHTA and CDR2 is FQGNSA. The CDR3 reads CASSSDRVRSYEQYF. DNA of the CDR3: TGTGCCAGCAGCTCCGACAGGGTCCGATCCTACGAGCAGTACTTC.